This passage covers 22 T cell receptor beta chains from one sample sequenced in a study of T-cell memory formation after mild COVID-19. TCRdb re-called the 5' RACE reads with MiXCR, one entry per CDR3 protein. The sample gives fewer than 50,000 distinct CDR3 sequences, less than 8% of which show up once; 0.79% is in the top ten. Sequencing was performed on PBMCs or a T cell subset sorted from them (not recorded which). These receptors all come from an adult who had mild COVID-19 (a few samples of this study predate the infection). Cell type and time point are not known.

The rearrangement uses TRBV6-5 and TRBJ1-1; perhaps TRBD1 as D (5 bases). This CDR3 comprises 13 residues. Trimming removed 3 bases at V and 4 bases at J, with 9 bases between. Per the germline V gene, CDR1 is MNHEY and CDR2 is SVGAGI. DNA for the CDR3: TGTGCCAGCAGTTATAACAGGTTCACTGAAGCTTTCTTT. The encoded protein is CASSYNRFTEAFF.

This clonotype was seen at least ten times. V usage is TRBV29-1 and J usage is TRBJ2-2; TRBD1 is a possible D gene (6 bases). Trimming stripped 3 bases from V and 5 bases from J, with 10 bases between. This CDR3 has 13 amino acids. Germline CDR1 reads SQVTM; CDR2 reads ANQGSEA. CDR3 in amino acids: CSVDRQETGELFF. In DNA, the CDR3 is TGCAGCGTTGACAGACAGGAAACCGGGGAGCTGTTTTTT.

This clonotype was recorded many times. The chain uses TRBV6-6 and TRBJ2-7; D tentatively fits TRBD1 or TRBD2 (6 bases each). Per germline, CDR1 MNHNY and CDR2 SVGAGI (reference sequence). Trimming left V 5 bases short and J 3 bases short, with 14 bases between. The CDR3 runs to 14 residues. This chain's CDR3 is CASSPGAGNYEQYF. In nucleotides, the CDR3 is TGTGCCAGCAGTCCAGGGGCGGGAAACTACGAGCAGTACTTC.

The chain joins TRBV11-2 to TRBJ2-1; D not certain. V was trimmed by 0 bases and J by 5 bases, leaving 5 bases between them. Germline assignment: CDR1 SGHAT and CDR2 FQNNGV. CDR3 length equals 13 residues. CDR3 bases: TGTGCCAGCAGCTTAGATGGGAACAATGAGCAGTTCTTC. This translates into CASSLDGNNEQFF.

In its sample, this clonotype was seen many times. The chain's CDR3 is CAWSVQGKGRNTGELFF. For the CDR3, the DNA is TGTGCCTGGAGTGTACAGGGTAAGGGTCGAAACACCGGGGAGCTGTTTTTT. V is TRBV30 and J is TRBJ2-2; D possibly corresponds to TRBD1 (6 bases). V was trimmed by 0 bases and J by 2 bases, leaving 16 bases between them. CDR1 GTSNPN and CDR2 SVGIG come from the germline V gene (reference sequence). The CDR3 runs 17 residues.

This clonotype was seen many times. The CDR3 DNA is TGTGCCACCAGCAGAGATAAGGCGCAAGGGGGGGCGCACACAGATACGCAGTATTTT. Protein: CATSRDKAQGGAHTDTQYF. The rearrangement links TRBV15 to TRBJ2-3, with D perhaps matching TRBD2 (7 bases). Looked up from germline, CDR1 is LNHNV and CDR2 is YYDKDF (reference sequence). V was shortened by 0 bases and J by 2 bases, with 21 bases between the two germline ends. The CDR3 has 19 residues. Together with reference TRBV15 and TRBJ2-3, the CDR3 gives the full variable domain: DAMVIQNPRYQVTQFGKPVTLSCSQTLNHNVMYWYQQKSSQAPKLLFHYYDKDFNNEADTPDNFQSRRPNTSFCFLDIRSPGLGDTAMYLCATSRDKAQGGAHTDTQYFGPGTRLTVL.

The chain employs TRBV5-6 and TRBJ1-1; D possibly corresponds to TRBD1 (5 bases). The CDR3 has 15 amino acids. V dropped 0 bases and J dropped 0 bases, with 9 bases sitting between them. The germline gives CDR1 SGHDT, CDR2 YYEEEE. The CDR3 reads CASSLGQLLNTEAFF. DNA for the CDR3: TGTGCCAGCAGCTTGGGACAGCTCTTGAACACTGAAGCTTTCTTT.

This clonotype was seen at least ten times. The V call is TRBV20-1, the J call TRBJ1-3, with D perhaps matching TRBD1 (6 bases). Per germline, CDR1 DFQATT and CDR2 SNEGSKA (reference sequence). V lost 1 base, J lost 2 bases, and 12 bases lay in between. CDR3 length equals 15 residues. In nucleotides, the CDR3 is TGCAGTGCTAGAGTCCCAGGGGCGACTGGAAACACCATATATTTT. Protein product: CSARVPGATGNTIYF.

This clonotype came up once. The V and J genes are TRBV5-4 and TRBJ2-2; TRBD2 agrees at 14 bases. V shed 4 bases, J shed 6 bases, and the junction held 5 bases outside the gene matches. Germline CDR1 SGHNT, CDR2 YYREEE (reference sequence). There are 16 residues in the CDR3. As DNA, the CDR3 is TGTGCCAGCAGCGAGGGACTAGCGGGAGTGGCCGGGGAGCTGTTTTTT. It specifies CASSEGLAGVAGELFF.

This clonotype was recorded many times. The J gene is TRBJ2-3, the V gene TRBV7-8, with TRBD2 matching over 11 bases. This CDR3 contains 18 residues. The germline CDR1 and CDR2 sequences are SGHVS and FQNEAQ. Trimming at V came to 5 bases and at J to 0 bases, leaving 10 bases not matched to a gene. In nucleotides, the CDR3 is TGTGCCAGCAGCCCGGGACTAGCGGTACGTCCTAGCACAGATACGCAGTATTTT. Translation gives CASSPGLAVRPSTDTQYF.

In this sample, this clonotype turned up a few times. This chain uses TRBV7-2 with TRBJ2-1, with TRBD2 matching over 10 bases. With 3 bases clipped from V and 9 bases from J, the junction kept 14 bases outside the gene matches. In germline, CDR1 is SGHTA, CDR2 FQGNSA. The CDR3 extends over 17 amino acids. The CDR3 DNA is TGTGCCAGCAGCTTGATGGCTAGCGGGAGCGGCGGGGGTGAGCAGTTCTTC. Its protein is CASSLMASGSGGGEQFF.

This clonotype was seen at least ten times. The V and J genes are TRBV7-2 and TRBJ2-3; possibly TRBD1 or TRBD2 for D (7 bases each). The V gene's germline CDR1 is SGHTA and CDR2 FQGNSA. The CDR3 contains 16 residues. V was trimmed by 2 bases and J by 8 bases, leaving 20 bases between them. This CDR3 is CASSLQGGGSGSTQYF. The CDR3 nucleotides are TGTGCCAGCAGCTTACAGGGGGGCGGGAGCGGCTCTACGCAGTATTTT.

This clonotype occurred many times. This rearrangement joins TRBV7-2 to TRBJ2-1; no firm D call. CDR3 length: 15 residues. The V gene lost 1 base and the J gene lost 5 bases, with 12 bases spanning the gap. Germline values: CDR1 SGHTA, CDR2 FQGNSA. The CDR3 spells CASSLVGGNDNEQFF. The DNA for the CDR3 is TGTGCCAGCAGCTTAGTTGGCGGAAACGACAATGAGCAGTTCTTC. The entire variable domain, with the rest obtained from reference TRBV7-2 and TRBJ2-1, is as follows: GAGVSQSPSNKVTEKGKDVELRCDPISGHTALYWYRQSLGQGLEFLIYFQGNSAPDKSGLPSDRFSAERTGGSVSTLTIQRTQQEDSAVYLCASSLVGGNDNEQFFGPGTRLTVL.

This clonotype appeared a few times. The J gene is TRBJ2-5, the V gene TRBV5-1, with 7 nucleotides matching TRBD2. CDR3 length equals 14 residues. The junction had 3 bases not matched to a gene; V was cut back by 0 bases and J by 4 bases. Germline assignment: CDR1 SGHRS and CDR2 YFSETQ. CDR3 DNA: TGCGCCAGCAGCTTGGATACTAGCGCAGAGACCCAGTACTTC. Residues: CASSLDTSAETQYF.

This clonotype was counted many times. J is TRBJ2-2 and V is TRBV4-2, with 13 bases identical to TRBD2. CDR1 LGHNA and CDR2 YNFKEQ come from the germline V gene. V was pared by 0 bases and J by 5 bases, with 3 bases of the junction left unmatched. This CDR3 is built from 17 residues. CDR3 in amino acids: CASSQEVGLAGTGELFF. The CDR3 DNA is TGTGCCAGCAGCCAAGAAGTGGGACTAGCGGGGACCGGGGAGCTGTTTTTT.

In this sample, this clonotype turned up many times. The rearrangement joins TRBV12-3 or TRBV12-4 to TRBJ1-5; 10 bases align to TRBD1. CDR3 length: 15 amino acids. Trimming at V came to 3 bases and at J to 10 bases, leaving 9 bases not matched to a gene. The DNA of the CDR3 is TGTGCCAGCAGTTTCGACCCGGGACAGGGGCACCCCCAGCATTTT. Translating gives CASSFDPGQGHPQHF.

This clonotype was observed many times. CDR3 DNA sequence: TGCGCCAGCAGCCCCGAGGACAAGAACACTGAAGCTTTCTTT. Its translation is CASSPEDKNTEAFF. The chain carries TRBV5-1 and TRBJ1-1, with D possibly being TRBD1 (5 bases). Germline V gene sequence: CDR1 SGHRS, CDR2 YFSETQ. CDR3 length: 14 amino acids. V lost 4 bases and J lost 1, with 11 bases in between.

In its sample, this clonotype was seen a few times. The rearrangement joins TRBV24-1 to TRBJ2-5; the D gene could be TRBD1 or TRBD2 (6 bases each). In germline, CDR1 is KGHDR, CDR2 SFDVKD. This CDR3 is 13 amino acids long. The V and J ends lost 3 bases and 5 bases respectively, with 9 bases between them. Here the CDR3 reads CATSDGGQETQYF. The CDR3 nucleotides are TGTGCCACCAGTGATGGGGGGCAGGAGACCCAGTACTTC.

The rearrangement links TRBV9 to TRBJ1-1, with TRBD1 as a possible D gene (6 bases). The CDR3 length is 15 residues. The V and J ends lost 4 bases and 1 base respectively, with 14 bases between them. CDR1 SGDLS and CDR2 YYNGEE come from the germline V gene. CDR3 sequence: CASSLGTSGNTEAFF. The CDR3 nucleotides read TGTGCCAGCAGCCTCGGGACATCGGGGAACACTGAAGCTTTCTTT.

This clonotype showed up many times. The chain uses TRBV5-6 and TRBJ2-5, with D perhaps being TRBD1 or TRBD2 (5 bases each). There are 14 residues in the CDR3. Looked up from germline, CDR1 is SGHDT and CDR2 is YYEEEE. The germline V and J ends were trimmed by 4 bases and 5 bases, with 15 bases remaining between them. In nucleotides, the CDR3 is TGTGCCAGCAGCCCCAGGACCGGGACGGAGACCCAGTACTTC. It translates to CASSPRTGTETQYF.

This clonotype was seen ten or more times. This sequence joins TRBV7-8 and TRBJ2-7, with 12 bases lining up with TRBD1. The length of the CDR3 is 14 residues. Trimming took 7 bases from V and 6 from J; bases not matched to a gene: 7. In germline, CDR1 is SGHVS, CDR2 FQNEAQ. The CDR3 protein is CASTPGTGGAEQYF. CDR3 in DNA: TGTGCCAGCACCCCGGGGACAGGGGGCGCCGAGCAGTACTTC. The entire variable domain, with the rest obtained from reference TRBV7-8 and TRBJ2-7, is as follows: GAGVSQSPRYKVAKRGQDVALRCDPISGHVSLFWYQQALGQGPEFLTYFQNEAQLDKSGLPSDRFFAERPEGSVSTLKIQRTQQEDSAVYLCASTPGTGGAEQYFGPGTRLTVT.

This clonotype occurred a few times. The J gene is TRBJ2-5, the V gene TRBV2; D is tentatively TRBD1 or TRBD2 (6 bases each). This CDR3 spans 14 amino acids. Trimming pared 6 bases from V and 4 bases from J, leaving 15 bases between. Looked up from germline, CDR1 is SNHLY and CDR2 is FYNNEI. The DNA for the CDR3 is TGTGCCAGCAGATGGAGGGGGGCGGTAGAGACCCAGTACTTC. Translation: CASRWRGAVETQYF.